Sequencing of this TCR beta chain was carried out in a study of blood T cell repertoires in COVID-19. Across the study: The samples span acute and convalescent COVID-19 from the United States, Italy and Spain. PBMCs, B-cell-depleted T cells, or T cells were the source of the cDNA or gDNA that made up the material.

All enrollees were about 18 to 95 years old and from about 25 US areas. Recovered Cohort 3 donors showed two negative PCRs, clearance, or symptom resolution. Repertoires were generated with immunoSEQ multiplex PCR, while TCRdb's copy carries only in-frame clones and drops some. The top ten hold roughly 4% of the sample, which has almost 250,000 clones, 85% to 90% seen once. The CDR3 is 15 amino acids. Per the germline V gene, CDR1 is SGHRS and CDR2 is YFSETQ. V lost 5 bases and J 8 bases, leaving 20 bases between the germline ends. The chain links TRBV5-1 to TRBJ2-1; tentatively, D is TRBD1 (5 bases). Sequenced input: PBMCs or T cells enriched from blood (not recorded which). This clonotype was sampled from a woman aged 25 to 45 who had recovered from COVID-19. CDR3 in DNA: TGCGCCAGCAGTGTCGCTAGGGGATCTCTGGATGAGCAGTTCTTC. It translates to CASSVARGSLDEQFF.